This TCR beta chain appears in the sequencing data of a study of post-analysis software for immune sequencing data. As concerns this clonotype: As yet, its antigen is unknown. At one boundary the junction diverges from the germline segment, which might be a read error.

The CDR3 runs to 12 residues. The germline CDR1 and CDR2 sequences are SGHRS and YFSETQ. Unique molecular identifiers tagged the TCR beta cDNA libraries. TCRdb re-called the PCR reads through MiXCR, storing one row per CDR3 protein. The sample yields 600,000 to 700,000 distinct CDR3 sequences, more than 50% seen once. Findings and caveats of the study: Controls had lower frequencies than patients of about 5 TRBV segments, which included TRBV5-6, TRBV5-1 and TRBV20-1.

The V and J genes are TRBV5-1 and TRBJ2-7, with D tentatively TRBD1 or TRBD2 (5 bases each). Material: blood. The TCR comes from a girl aged 2 to 9 with multiple sclerosis. In DNA, the CDR3 is TGCGCCAGCAGCTCCCGAGGGGACGAGCGGTACTTC. It codes for CASSSRGDERYF.